This TCR beta chain was retrieved from a study of beta chain features in type 1 diabetes. Study overall: All samples yielded 107,917,701 examined sorted cells. Notes on the study in general: Shortening that was moderate but significant affected the TCRB CDR3s of Type 1 diabetes patients in all four CD4+ subsets. PCR could preferentially amplify shorter templates, alike in patients and controls.

On this clone itself: Its target is unknown.

The V gene's germline CDR1 is MDHEN and CDR2 SYDVKM. This CDR3 contains 17 residues. J gave up 4 bases and V 6 bases, and 9 bases lay outside the gene matches. What was sequenced were expressed TCRB transcripts, since all of the isolated RNA had been reverse transcribed. Profiling relied on immunoSEQ multiplex PCR, and the TCRdb table lists in-frame clones only, not all of them. The sample has about 930,000 clones, roughly 15% seen once; the top ten hold 0.023%. The sample was naive CD4+ T cells from blood. This rearrangement joins TRBV28 to TRBJ2-1; 13 nucleotides agree with TRBD2. This TCR was recovered from a woman aged 18 to 35 in good health. The CDR3 sequence is CASSSGTSGAAYNEQFF. CDR3 sequence (DNA): TGTGCCAGCAGCTCCGGGACTAGCGGGGCAGCTTACAATGAGCAGTTCTTC.